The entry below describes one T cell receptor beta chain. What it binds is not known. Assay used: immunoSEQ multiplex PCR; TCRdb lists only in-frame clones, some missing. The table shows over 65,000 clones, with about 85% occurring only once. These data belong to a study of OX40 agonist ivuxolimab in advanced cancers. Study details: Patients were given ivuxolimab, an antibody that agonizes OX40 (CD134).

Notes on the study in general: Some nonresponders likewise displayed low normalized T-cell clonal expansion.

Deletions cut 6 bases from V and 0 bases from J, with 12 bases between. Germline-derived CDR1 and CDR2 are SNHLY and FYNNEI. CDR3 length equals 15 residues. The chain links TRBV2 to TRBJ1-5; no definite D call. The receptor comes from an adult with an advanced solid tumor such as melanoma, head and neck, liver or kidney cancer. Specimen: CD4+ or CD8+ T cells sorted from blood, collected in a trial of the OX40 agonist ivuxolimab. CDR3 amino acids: CASSGWTNSNQPQHF. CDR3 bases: TGTGCCAGCAGCGGTTGGACGAATAGCAATCAGCCCCAGCATTTT.